The clone carrying this TCR beta chain was counted once. This CDR3 is built from 13 residues. Germline assignment: CDR1 WNHNN and CDR2 SYGVQD (reference sequence). Trimming removed 3 bases at V and 4 bases at J, with 6 bases between. The data were obtained in a study of blood T cell repertoires in COVID-19. TCRdb's copy holds only in-frame clones and misses some; the assay was immunoSEQ multiplex PCR. Here the sample spans 350,000 to 550,000 clones, 87% being singletons. Assignments of participants to cohorts depended upon their own reported clinical history. Sequencing input: PBMCs or T cells enriched from blood (not recorded which). This chain links TRBV10-1 with TRBJ2-2; D is ambiguous. This clonotype was obtained from a woman between 18 and 29 years old with acute COVID-19. This CDR3 reads CASSDILTGELFF. The DNA for the CDR3 is TGCGCCAGCAGTGATATACTCACCGGGGAGCTGTTTTTT.